Listed here are 25 T cell receptor beta chains from one sample, sequenced in a study of T cells after yellow fever vaccination (dated by TCRdb to the late 2010s). Explained via the paper, the treatment or condition label denotes: live attenuated yellow fever vaccine strain. Library construction relied on 5' RACE. For sequencing, an Illumina HiSeq 2500 was employed. TCRdb reworked the public reads: Q25 trimming with fastp, MiXCR clone assembly, productive beta chains retained. Each entry is one CDR3 protein sequence, shown with its most common DNA and genes. This sample gives under 300,000 distinct CDR3 sequences in total; 6.9% of them show up just once. The top ten clones comprise approximately 0.87% of the sample. Specimen: CD4+ T cells sorted from PBMCs, collected 15 days after the yellow fever booster vaccination. These receptors were obtained from a man aged 30-40 years who received the YFV17D yellow fever vaccine.

At least ten counts were recorded for this clonotype. The chain combines TRBV3-1 with TRBJ2-7; TRBD2 matches at 13 bases. This CDR3 is 17 amino acids long. V shed 5 bases, J shed 7 bases, and the junction held 14 bases outside the gene matches. Per the germline V gene, CDR1 is LGHDT and CDR2 is YNNKEL (reference sequence). The DNA for the CDR3 is TGTGCCAGCAGCGAATCCCCGACTAGCGGGAGGCGAAGGGAGCAGTACTTC. As protein: CASSESPTSGRRREQYF.

This sequence joins TRBV20-1 and TRBJ2-1; D unclear. The germline gives CDR1 DFQATT, CDR2 SNEGSKA (reference sequence). V was cut by 3 bases and J by 0 bases, with 9 bases left in between. This CDR3 has 14 residues. The CDR3 is CSASVGSSYNEQFF. CDR3 nucleotide sequence: TGCAGTGCTAGTGTGGGCAGCTCCTACAATGAGCAGTTCTTC.

The gene calls are TRBV6-1 and TRBJ1-5, with D possibly TRBD1 on 5 matching bases. The CDR3 is made up of 15 amino acids. Germline V lookup: CDR1 MNHNS, CDR2 SASEGT. V lost 6 bases and J lost 1, with 13 bases in between. CDR3 sequence reads: CASSSGGESNQPQHF. The CDR3 nucleotides are TGTGCCAGCAGCAGTGGGGGGGAAAGCAATCAGCCCCAGCATTTT.

This clonotype showed up just a few times. The rearrangement joins TRBV5-1 to TRBJ2-1, with 11 bases fitting TRBD2. The CDR3 runs to 17 residues. V lost 4 bases to trimming and J lost 7 bases; unmatched junction nucleotides: 13. The germline gives CDR1 SGHRS, CDR2 YFSETQ. The CDR3: CASSPVAGGPDSNEQFF. CDR3 nucleotides: TGCGCCAGCAGCCCAGTAGCGGGAGGGCCAGACTCGAATGAGCAGTTCTTC.

This clonotype was observed many times. This chain links TRBV5-1 with TRBJ2-1; D unresolved. The CDR3 has 13 residues. The germline V and J ends were trimmed by 0 bases and 6 bases, with 7 bases remaining between them. From germline, CDR1 is SGHRS and CDR2 YFSETQ. The chain's CDR3 is CASSLGLGNEQFF. CDR3 nucleotide sequence: TGCGCCAGCAGCTTGGGGCTAGGCAATGAGCAGTTCTTC.

J is TRBJ2-2 and V is TRBV14; no definite D call. The CDR3 totals 13 residues. V was clipped by 1 base and J by 5 bases, with 5 bases between them. Germline CDR1 SGHDN, CDR2 FVKESK. For the CDR3, the DNA is TGTGCCAGCAGCCAAGCCATTACCGGGGAGCTGTTTTTT. This gives the protein CASSQAITGELFF.

This clonotype was observed a few times. The V and J genes are TRBV4-2 and TRBJ2-7; D ambiguous. Germline assignment: CDR1 LGHNA and CDR2 YNFKEQ. There are 13 residues in the CDR3. V dropped 0 bases and J dropped 6 bases, with 9 bases sitting between them. The CDR3 sequence is CASSQDRLAEQYF. CDR3 nucleotide sequence: TGTGCCAGCAGCCAAGACAGGCTGGCCGAGCAGTACTTC.

V and J are TRBV7-9 and TRBJ2-7, with 12 bases that match TRBD1. The germline V gene has CDR1 SEHNR and CDR2 FQNEAQ (reference sequence). CDR3 size: 15 residues. V lost 4 bases and J lost 5; bases outside the gene matches: 6. The CDR3 loop is CASSSRDRGQNEQYF. DNA for the CDR3: TGTGCCAGCAGCTCCCGGGACAGGGGGCAGAACGAGCAGTACTTC. Full variable domain (outside the CDR3, taken from reference TRBV7-9 and TRBJ2-7): DTGVSQNPRHKITKRGQNVTFRCDPISEHNRLYWYRQTLGQGPEFLTYFQNEAQLEKSRLLSDRFSAERPKGSFSTLEIQRTEQGDSAMYLCASSSRDRGQNEQYFGPGTRLTVT.

The gene calls are TRBV10-3 and TRBJ1-1; 9 bases are shared with TRBD1. Germline values: CDR1 ENHRY, CDR2 SYGVKD. CDR3 length equals 16 residues. V lost 4 bases, J lost 1 base, and 7 bases stayed unmatched. Here the CDR3 reads CAISGDRVNANTEAFF. DNA for the CDR3: TGTGCCATCAGTGGGGACAGGGTTAATGCGAACACTGAAGCTTTCTTT.

The chain links TRBV7-9 to TRBJ2-3, with 10 positions matching TRBD1. Germline V CDR1 and CDR2: SEHNR, FQNEAQ (reference sequence). This CDR3 spans 17 amino acids. Trimming took 5 bases from V and 2 from J; bases not matched to a gene: 10. The CDR3 DNA reads TGTGCCAGCAGCGTCGACCGGGACAGGGGCCTCACAGATACGCAGTATTTT. Amino acid sequence: CASSVDRDRGLTDTQYF.

J is TRBJ2-1 and V is TRBV20-1; 9 nucleotides agree with TRBD2. CDR3 length: 13 residues. V lost 7 bases, J lost 8 bases, and 9 bases stayed unmatched. Germline V gene lookup returns CDR1 DFQATT and CDR2 SNEGSKA (reference sequence). CDR3 bases: TGCAGTGGGGGGCGCGGGAGGGCCGATGAGCAGTTCTTC. This encodes CSGGRGRADEQFF.

This clonotype occurred many times. CDR3: CASSSGTRHTGELFF. CDR3 DNA: TGTGCCAGCAGCTCGGGGACTAGGCACACCGGGGAGCTGTTTTTT. The chain links TRBV7-2 to TRBJ2-2; 8 nucleotides agree with TRBD2. With 4 bases clipped from V and 3 bases from J, the junction kept 4 bases outside the gene matches. The V gene's germline CDR1 is SGHTA and CDR2 FQGNSA. This CDR3 has 15 residues.

This clonotype was seen ten or more times. V is TRBV16 and J is TRBJ2-7; D may correspond to TRBD1 or TRBD2 (6 bases each). There are 22 residues in the CDR3. CDR1 and CDR2 (germline): KGHSY, FQNENV. The V gene lost 3 bases and the J gene lost 3 bases, with 36 bases spanning the gap. The CDR3 DNA reads as TGTGCCAGCAGCCATTCACTGAGTCTGCGGGACAACTATCGTAAGGCCAACTACGAGCAGTACTTC. This sequence encodes CASSHSLSLRDNYRKANYEQYF.

This chain joins TRBV7-8 and TRBJ2-3; 9 bases are a match to TRBD2. V trimming: 4 bases; J trimming: 3 bases; junction bases outside the gene matches: 2. The CDR3 is made up of 14 amino acids. Per the germline V gene, CDR1 is SGHVS and CDR2 is FQNEAQ. This CDR3 is CASSWSGRTDTQYF. The CDR3 DNA sequence: TGTGCCAGCAGCTGGAGCGGGAGGACAGATACGCAGTATTTT. Based on the CDR3 plus reference TRBV7-8 and TRBJ2-3, the full variable domain is GAGVSQSPRYKVAKRGQDVALRCDPISGHVSLFWYQQALGQGPEFLTYFQNEAQLDKSGLPSDRFFAERPEGSVSTLKIQRTQQEDSAVYLCASSWSGRTDTQYFGPGTRLTVL.

This rearrangement joins TRBV10-3 to TRBJ2-7; D not certain. V was shortened by 2 bases and J by 7 bases, with 6 bases between the two germline ends. CDR1 is ENHRY and CDR2 is SYGVKD in the germline V gene. The CDR3 contains 11 residues. CDR3 sequence: CAISELGEQYF. In DNA form, the CDR3 reads TGTGCCATCAGTGAGCTGGGAGAGCAGTACTTC.

This chain links TRBV4-3 with TRBJ2-3; 8 positions match TRBD2. J gave up 4 bases and V 0 bases, and 6 bases lay outside the gene matches. Germline assignment: CDR1 LGHNA and CDR2 YSLEER. This CDR3 is built from 16 residues. The CDR3 region is CASSQDWGGRSDTQYF. Here the CDR3 DNA reads TGCGCCAGCAGCCAAGATTGGGGCGGGAGGTCAGATACGCAGTATTTT.

This clonotype was observed many times. The V gene is TRBV12-3 or TRBV12-4, the J gene TRBJ2-5, with a tentative D call TRBD1 (5 bases). Deletions cut 6 bases from V and 4 bases from J, with 15 bases between. The CDR3 contains 14 residues. Written as DNA, the CDR3 is TGTGCCAGCAGCGGACATAACACAAGAGAGACCCAGTACTTC. This sequence encodes CASSGHNTRETQYF.

This clonotype was seen repeatedly, ten times or more. The chain has TRBV20-1 and TRBJ2-7, with 9 nucleotides matching TRBD2. The CDR3 extends over 13 amino acids. The junction had 3 bases not matched to a gene; V was cut back by 2 bases and J by 4 bases. In germline, CDR1 is DFQATT, CDR2 SNEGSKA (reference sequence). This chain's CDR3 is CSARNSGSYEQYF. The DNA of the CDR3 is TGCAGTGCTAGAAATAGCGGGAGTTACGAGCAGTACTTC.

This chain joins TRBV28 and TRBJ2-7, with no clear D. Per germline, CDR1 MDHEN and CDR2 SYDVKM. Trimming removed 5 bases from V and 9 bases from J, with 14 bases in between. This CDR3 contains 12 residues. The CDR3 region is CASSSDLGWQYF. CDR3 nucleotide sequence: TGTGCCAGCAGTAGCGACCTGGGTTGGCAGTACTTC.

This clonotype was seen a handful of times. The chain joins TRBV6-1 to TRBJ2-7; possibly TRBD1 for D (6 bases). Per germline, CDR1 MNHNS and CDR2 SASEGT. V dropped 6 bases and J dropped 3 bases, with 15 bases sitting between them. This CDR3 comprises 14 residues. The CDR3 region has the DNA TGTGCCAGCAGGCCCGAGATAGGGGGCTACGAGCAGTACTTC. This encodes CASRPEIGGYEQYF.

The chain employs TRBV12-3 or TRBV12-4 and TRBJ2-6; D gene unclear. The CDR3 extends over 16 amino acids. V was clipped by 5 bases and J by 0 bases, with 11 bases between them. CDR3 protein: CASSRKRSSGANVLTF. CDR3 DNA sequence: TGTGCCAGCAGTAGGAAAAGGAGCTCTGGGGCCAACGTCCTGACTTTC.

This clonotype was seen many times. V gene TRBV20-1 combines with J gene TRBJ2-1; D may be TRBD2 (5 bases). This CDR3 is built from 15 residues. V gave up 3 bases and J gave up 7 bases, with 19 bases separating them. In germline, CDR1 is DFQATT, CDR2 SNEGSKA (reference sequence). CDR3 residues: CSASRGAGSVNEQFF. The CDR3 bases are TGCAGTGCTAGTAGAGGTGCGGGCTCTGTGAATGAGCAGTTCTTC.

The rearrangement uses TRBV5-1 and TRBJ2-1, with TRBD2 matching 8 bases. The CDR3 is 16 residues long. J was trimmed by 6 bases and V by 0 bases; bases with no gene match: 8. The germline gives CDR1 SGHRS, CDR2 YFSETQ. The DNA of the CDR3 is TGCGCCAGCAGCTTGGAGACGGGAGGGCCAGGCAATGAGCAGTTCTTC. Translation gives CASSLETGGPGNEQFF.

This clonotype was seen only a few times. The V gene is TRBV23-1, the J gene TRBJ2-4; D could derive from TRBD1 or TRBD2 (7 bases each). TRBV23-1 qualifies as an ORF whose function is uncertain. The germline V and J ends were trimmed by 4 bases and 4 bases, with 11 bases remaining between them. The CDR3 is made up of 14 amino acids. The CDR3: CASSREGQKNIQYF. Written as DNA, the CDR3 is TGCGCCAGCAGTCGGGAGGGACAGAAAAACATTCAGTACTTC.

This clonotype was counted ten times or more. The chain links TRBV7-2 to TRBJ2-7; D may be TRBD1 (5 bases). This CDR3 spans 13 amino acids. Germline V gene lookup returns CDR1 SGHTA and CDR2 FQGNSA. Between the trimmed V and J ends, which lost 5 bases and 8 bases, there was a span of 16 bases. CDR3: CASSRSGAFQQYF. For the CDR3, the DNA is TGTGCCAGCAGCCGGAGTGGGGCTTTCCAGCAGTACTTC.